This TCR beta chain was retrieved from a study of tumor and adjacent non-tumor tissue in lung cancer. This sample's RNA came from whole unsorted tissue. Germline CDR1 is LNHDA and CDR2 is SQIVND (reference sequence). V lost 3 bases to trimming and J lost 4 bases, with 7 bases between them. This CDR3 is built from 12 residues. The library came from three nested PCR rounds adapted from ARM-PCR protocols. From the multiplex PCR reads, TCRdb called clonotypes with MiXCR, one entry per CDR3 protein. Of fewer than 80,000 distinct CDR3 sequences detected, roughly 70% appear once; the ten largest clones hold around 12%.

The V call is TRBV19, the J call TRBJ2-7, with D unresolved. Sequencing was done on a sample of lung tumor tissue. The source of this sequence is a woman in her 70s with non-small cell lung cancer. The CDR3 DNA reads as TGTGCCAGTAGTATCGTTGGGTACGAGCAGTACTTC. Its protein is CASSIVGYEQYF.